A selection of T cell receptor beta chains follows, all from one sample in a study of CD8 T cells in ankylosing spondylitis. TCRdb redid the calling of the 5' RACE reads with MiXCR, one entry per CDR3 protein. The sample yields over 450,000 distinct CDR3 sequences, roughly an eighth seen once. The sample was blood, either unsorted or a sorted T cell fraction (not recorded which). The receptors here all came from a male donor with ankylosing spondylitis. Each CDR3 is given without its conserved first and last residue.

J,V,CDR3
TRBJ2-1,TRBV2,ASSEFGYEQF
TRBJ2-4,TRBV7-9,ASSLVFASQTKNIQY
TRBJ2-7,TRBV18,ASSSNWGQGMASYEQY
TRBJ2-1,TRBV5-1,ASSLLSGTAGYNEQF
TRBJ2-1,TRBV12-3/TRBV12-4,ASSLEGRAYNEQF
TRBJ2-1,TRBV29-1,SVEVKGLYNEQF
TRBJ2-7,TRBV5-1,ASSRQGANGEQY
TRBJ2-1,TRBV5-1,ASRISTSEQF
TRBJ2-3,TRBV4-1,ASSQDLTGGTQY
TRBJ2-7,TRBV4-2,ASSQVRGGEQY
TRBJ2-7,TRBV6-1,ASSLRTSGSRPYEQY
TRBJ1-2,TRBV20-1,SASSGTAGGYGYT
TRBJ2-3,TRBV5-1,ASSLDVGYTQY
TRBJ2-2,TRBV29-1,SVEVLASGELF
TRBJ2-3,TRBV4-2,ASSQGGTADTQY
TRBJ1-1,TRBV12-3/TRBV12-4,ASSPNRDRVTEAF
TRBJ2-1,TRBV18,ASSPPASGDEQF
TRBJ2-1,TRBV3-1,ASSQGRVHNEQF
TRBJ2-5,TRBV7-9,ASSPAVLQETQY
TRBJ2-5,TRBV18,ASSPGDGQTQY
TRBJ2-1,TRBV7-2,ASSLILAGGINNEQF
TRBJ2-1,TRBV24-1,ATSDYDGGYNEQF
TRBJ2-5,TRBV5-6,ASSFTSTSGQETQY
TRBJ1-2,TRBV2,ASSTRGQGEYGYT
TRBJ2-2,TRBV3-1,ASSQDPGTGELF
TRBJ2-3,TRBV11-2,ASSPPRRPGTDTQY
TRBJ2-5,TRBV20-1,SARDRGLETQY
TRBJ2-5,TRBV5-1,ASASGRALETQY
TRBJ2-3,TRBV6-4,ASSEAREADTQY
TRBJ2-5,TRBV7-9,ASSLKGSGGPETQY
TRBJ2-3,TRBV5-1,ASSLGAGVSSTDTQY
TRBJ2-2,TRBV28,ASSSSESTYTGELF
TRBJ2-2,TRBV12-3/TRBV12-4,AISLPSFREGHTGELF
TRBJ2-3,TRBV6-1,ASRTGNTDTQY
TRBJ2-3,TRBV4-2,ASSQDSREWGTDTQY
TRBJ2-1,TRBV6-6,ASSYIRDEQF
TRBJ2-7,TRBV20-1,SAALGAASYEQY
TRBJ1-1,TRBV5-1,ASSSGQALNTEAF
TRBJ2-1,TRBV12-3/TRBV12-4,ASTWDYNEQF
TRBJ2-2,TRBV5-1,ASSLAHGSGELF
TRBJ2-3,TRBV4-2,ASSQALQESDTQY
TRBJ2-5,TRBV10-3,AISERPGAETQY
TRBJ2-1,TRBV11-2,ASSWGGNEQF